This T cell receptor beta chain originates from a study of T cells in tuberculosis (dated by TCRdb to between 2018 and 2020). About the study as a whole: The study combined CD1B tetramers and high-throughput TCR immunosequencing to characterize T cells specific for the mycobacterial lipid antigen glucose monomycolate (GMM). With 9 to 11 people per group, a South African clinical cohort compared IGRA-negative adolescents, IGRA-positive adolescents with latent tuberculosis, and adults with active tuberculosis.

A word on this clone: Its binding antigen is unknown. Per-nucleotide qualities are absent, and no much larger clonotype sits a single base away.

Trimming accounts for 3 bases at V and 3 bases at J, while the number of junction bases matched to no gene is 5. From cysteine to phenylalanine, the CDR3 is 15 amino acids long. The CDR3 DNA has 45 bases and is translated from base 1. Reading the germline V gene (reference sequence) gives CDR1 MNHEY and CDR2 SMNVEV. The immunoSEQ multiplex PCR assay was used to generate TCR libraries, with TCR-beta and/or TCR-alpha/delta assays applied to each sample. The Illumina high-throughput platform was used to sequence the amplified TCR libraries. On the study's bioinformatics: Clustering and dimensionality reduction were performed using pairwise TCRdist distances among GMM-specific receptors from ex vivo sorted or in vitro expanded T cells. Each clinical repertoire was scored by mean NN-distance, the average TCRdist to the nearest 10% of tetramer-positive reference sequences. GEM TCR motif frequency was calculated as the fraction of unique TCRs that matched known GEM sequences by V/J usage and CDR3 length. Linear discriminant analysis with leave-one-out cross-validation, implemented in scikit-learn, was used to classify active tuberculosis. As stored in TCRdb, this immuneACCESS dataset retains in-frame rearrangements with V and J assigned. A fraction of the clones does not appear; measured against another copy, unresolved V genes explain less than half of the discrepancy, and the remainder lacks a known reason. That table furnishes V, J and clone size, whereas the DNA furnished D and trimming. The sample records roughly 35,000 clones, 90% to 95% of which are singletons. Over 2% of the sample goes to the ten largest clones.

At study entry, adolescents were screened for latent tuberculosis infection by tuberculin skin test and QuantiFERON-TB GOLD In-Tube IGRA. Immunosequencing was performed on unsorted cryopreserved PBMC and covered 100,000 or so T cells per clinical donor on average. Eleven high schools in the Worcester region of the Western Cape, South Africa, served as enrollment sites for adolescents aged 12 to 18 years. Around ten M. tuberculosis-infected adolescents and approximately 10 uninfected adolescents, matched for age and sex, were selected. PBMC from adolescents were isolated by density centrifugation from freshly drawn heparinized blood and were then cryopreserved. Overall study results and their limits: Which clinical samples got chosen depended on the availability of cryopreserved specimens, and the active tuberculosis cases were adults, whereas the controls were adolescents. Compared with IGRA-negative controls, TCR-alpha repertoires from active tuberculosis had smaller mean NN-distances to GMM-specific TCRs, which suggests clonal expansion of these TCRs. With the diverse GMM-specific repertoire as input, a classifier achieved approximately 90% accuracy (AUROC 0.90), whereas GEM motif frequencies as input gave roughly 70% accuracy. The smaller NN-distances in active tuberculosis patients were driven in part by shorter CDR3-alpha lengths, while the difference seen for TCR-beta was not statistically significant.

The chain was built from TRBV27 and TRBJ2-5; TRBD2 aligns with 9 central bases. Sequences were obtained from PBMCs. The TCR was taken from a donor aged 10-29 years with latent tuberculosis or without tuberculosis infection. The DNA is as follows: TGTGCCAGCAGTTTCTTGACTAGCGGAAAAGAGACCCAGTACTTC. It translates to CASSFLTSGKETQYF.